This is a list of T cell receptor beta chains from one sample in a study of blood T cell repertoires in COVID-19. TCRdb's table, derived via immunoSEQ multiplex PCR, lists solely in-frame clones and lacks some. The table lists more than 150,000 clones, 81% of them singletons. Sequenced input: peripheral blood. These TCRs come from a woman older than 75 with COVID-19, enrolled during active disease. The CDR3 runs from the conserved cysteine through the conserved F or W. Fields, in order: CDR3 DNA, CDR3 protein, V gene, D gene, clone size, J gene. D genes are given only for firm matches. Where a row states a size, it is once, few, many or the class of an expanded clone; other rows omit it.

DNA: TGTGCCATCAGTGAGTCTGCAGCCAGGGAGACCCAGTACTTC
CDR3: CAISESAARETQYF
V: TRBV10-3
D: .
size: .
J: TRBJ2-5

DNA: TGTGCCAGCAGCCGGGACAGCACTAGCACAGATACGCAGTATTTT
CDR3: CASSRDSTSTDTQYF
V: TRBV5-4
D: TRBD1
size: .
J: TRBJ2-3

DNA: TGTGCCAGCAACCGGGACAGGGGGGGAGATACGCAGTATTTT
CDR3: CASNRDRGGDTQYF
V: TRBV7-9
D: TRBD1
size: .
J: TRBJ2-3

DNA: TGTGCCAGCAGCTTCGGGAGGAGCTCCTACAATGAGCAGTTCTTC
CDR3: CASSFGRSSYNEQFF
V: TRBV5-4
D: TRBD2
size: few
J: TRBJ2-1

DNA: TGTGCCTGGTCCAGGGGCGGCGTGCCCCAGCATTTT
CDR3: CAWSRGGVPQHF
V: TRBV30
D: .
size: .
J: TRBJ1-5

DNA: TGTGCCAGCAGCCCCCGGACGGGGAACTATGGCTACACCTTC
CDR3: CASSPRTGNYGYTF
V: TRBV3-1/TRBV3-2
D: .
size: once
J: TRBJ1-2

DNA: TGTGCCAGTAGTATTAGGGACACTCCCGGGGAGCTGTTTTTT
CDR3: CASSIRDTPGELFF
V: TRBV19
D: .
size: .
J: TRBJ2-2

DNA: TGTGCCAGCAAGGATGACAGGGGTGGAACCTACGAGCAGTACTTC
CDR3: CASKDDRGGTYEQYF
V: TRBV6-5
D: TRBD1
size: .
J: TRBJ2-7

DNA: TGTGCCATCAGTGAGTCAGTAGGGGGATCCCTTGGCTATGGCTACACCTTC
CDR3: CAISESVGGSLGYGYTF
V: TRBV10-3
D: .
size: .
J: TRBJ1-2

DNA: TGTGCCAGCAGCTTAAAGGGGACAGCCCATCATAACTATGGCTACACCTTC
CDR3: CASSLKGTAHHNYGYTF
V: TRBV7-9
D: TRBD1
size: .
J: TRBJ1-2

DNA: TGCGCCAGCAGCCCGTGGAGACAGGGAGTAGGCGAGCAGTACTTC
CDR3: CASSPWRQGVGEQYF
V: TRBV5-1
D: TRBD1
size: .
J: TRBJ2-7

DNA: TGCAGCGTTGTTCAGGGTCTGGATGGCTACACCTTC
CDR3: CSVVQGLDGYTF
V: TRBV29-1
D: .
size: .
J: TRBJ1-2

DNA: TGTGCCAGTAGTATTTCGCGGGGGGTCACAGATACGCAGTATTTT
CDR3: CASSISRGVTDTQYF
V: TRBV19
D: TRBD2
size: .
J: TRBJ2-3

DNA: TGCGCCAGCAGCTTGGCCGGTGACAGGGCGATCACTGAAGCTTTCTTT
CDR3: CASSLAGDRAITEAFF
V: TRBV5-1
D: TRBD1
size: .
J: TRBJ1-1

DNA: TGTGCCAGCAGTGTTTTAGCGGGGGGATTGGGGAGCACAGATACGCAGTATTTT
CDR3: CASSVLAGGLGSTDTQYF
V: TRBV6-1
D: TRBD2
size: many
J: TRBJ2-3

DNA: TGCAGCGTTGAAGATATGGAGACCCGCCCCATGAACACTGAAGCTTTCTTT
CDR3: CSVEDMETRPMNTEAFF
V: TRBV29-1
D: .
size: once
J: TRBJ1-1

DNA: TGTGCCAGCAGTTCTCGGACAGGGATAAGCGAGCAGTACTTC
CDR3: CASSSRTGISEQYF
V: TRBV27
D: TRBD1
size: many
J: TRBJ2-7

DNA: TGTGCCAGTAGTATAGTGGCAGGGGGGTCGGCTTTCTTT
CDR3: CASSIVAGGSAFF
V: TRBV19
D: TRBD1
size: .
J: TRBJ1-1

DNA: TGTGCCAGCAGCTTACCTTCCAGGGGAGAGACCCAGTACTTC
CDR3: CASSLPSRGETQYF
V: TRBV7-9
D: .
size: .
J: TRBJ2-5

DNA: TGTGCCAGCAGCTTACAGTGCCAGGGGGCTCTTAATAACTCTGGAAACACCATATATTTT
CDR3: CASSLQCQGALNNSGNTIYF
V: TRBV7-3
D: TRBD1
size: .
J: TRBJ1-3

DNA: TGTGCCAGAAGCCCCCAGGGGCAATGGGGCTACACCTTC
CDR3: CARSPQGQWGYTF
V: TRBV5-3
D: .
size: .
J: TRBJ1-2

DNA: TGTGCCAGCAGCCGGACTAGCGGGGGGGCCACAGATACGCAGTATTTT
CDR3: CASSRTSGGATDTQYF
V: TRBV7-9
D: TRBD2
size: .
J: TRBJ2-3

DNA: TGTGCCAGCAGCTTAGGGGACTCCCGGACCTACGAGCAGTACTTC
CDR3: CASSLGDSRTYEQYF
V: TRBV2
D: .
size: .
J: TRBJ2-7

DNA: TGTGCCAGCAGCCCAAAACAACAGGGAGGAAACACCATATATTTT
CDR3: CASSPKQQGGNTIYF
V: TRBV6-5
D: .
size: few
J: TRBJ1-3

DNA: TGCGCCAGCAGCTCCTCGGGGGGGTTTAATTCACCCCTCCACTTT
CDR3: CASSSSGGFNSPLHF
V: TRBV5-1
D: .
size: .
J: TRBJ1-6

DNA: TGTGCCATCAGTGGGCAGTCCACCGGGGAGCTGTTTTTT
CDR3: CAISGQSTGELFF
V: TRBV10-3
D: .
size: .
J: TRBJ2-2

DNA: TGCAGTGCTAGTGCCATTTCAACTAGCACAGATACGCAGTATTTT
CDR3: CSASAISTSTDTQYF
V: TRBV20-1
D: .
size: .
J: TRBJ2-3

DNA: TGTGCCTGGAGTGAGGAACAGGGGGATTCACCCCTCCACTTT
CDR3: CAWSEEQGDSPLHF
V: TRBV30
D: TRBD1
size: .
J: TRBJ1-6

DNA: TGTGCCAGCAGCCCGTCCCTCGCGGGCCTCTACAATGAGCAGTTCTTC
CDR3: CASSPSLAGLYNEQFF
V: TRBV5-6
D: .
size: .
J: TRBJ2-1

DNA: TGTGCCAGCAGTCCAGGAGGGTTCTTCACAGATACGCAGTATTTT
CDR3: CASSPGGFFTDTQYF
V: TRBV27
D: .
size: .
J: TRBJ2-3

DNA: TGTGCCAGCTCACCAACGGGACAGGGAGATCAGCCCCAGCATTTT
CDR3: CASSPTGQGDQPQHF
V: TRBV18
D: TRBD1
size: .
J: TRBJ1-5

DNA: TGTGCCAGCAGTTATAGGGGGGGCGTAGATACGCAGTATTTT
CDR3: CASSYRGGVDTQYF
V: TRBV6-2/TRBV6-3
D: .
size: .
J: TRBJ2-3